Shown below are 5 T cell receptor beta chains from a single sample sequenced in a study of blood T cell repertoires in COVID-19. Assay used: immunoSEQ multiplex PCR; TCRdb lists only in-frame clones, some missing. The table shows some 400,000 clones, with over 65% occurring only once. The sequenced material came from peripheral blood. The receptors come from a human donor with acute or convalescent COVID-19. The donor label of this sample is uncertain.

The rearrangement joins TRBV30 to TRBJ2-1, with 7 bases lining up with TRBD2. The J segment lost 5 bases and the V segment lost 3 bases, leaving 7 bases of the junction unmatched. This CDR3 has 14 amino acids. In germline, CDR1 is GTSNPN, CDR2 SVGIG (reference sequence). The CDR3 nucleotides are TGTGCCTGGAGCCATCAGCGGGGAGACAATGAGCAGTTCTTC. It is translated as CAWSHQRGDNEQFF.

The rearrangement uses TRBV19 and TRBJ1-6, with D possibly TRBD1 on 6 matching bases. The germline gives CDR1 LNHDA, CDR2 SQIVND (reference sequence). The CDR3 consists of 15 residues. The V gene lost 5 bases and the J gene lost 11 bases, with 19 bases spanning the gap. The CDR3 loop is CASSPLGAGMPPLHF. The CDR3 DNA sequence: TGTGCCAGTAGTCCCTTGGGGGCAGGGATGCCACCCCTCCACTTT.

In its sample, this clone was seen a few times. The CDR3 bases are TGTGCCAGCAGTTTGAGGGCCCGCACAGATACGCAGTATTTT. This codes for CASSLRARTDTQYF. J is TRBJ2-3 and V is TRBV27; maybe TRBD2 (5 bases). V was shortened by 3 bases and J by 1 base, with 8 bases between the two germline ends. Germline values: CDR1 MNHEY, CDR2 SMNVEV (reference sequence). CDR3 size: 14 residues.

The V and J genes are TRBV5-4 and TRBJ2-5, with D hard to call. V gave up 4 bases and J gave up 2 bases, with 12 bases separating them. This CDR3 contains 14 residues. Germline V gene data show CDR1 as SGHNT and CDR2 as YYREEE (reference sequence). CDR3 sequence: CASSPLAVQETQYF. In DNA, the CDR3 is TGTGCCAGCAGCCCCCTGGCGGTTCAAGAGACCCAGTACTTC.

This sequence joins TRBV7-2 and TRBJ2-2, with 7 bases lining up with TRBD2. CDR1 and CDR2 from the germline V gene are SGHTA and FQGNSA. Unmatched junction bases numbered 5, after V lost 5 bases and J lost 2 bases. The CDR3 loop spans 15 amino acids. For the CDR3, the DNA is TGTGCCAGCAGCCCCGGCGGGAGAAACACCGGGGAGCTGTTTTTT. Amino acid sequence: CASSPGGRNTGELFF.